This T cell receptor (beta chain) was observed in a study of response to subunit inactivated influenza vaccine. This CDR3 has 16 amino acids. V shed 4 bases and J 1 base; nucleotides not matched to a gene: 9. From germline, CDR1 is SGDLS and CDR2 YYNGEE. Overall study results and limits: Authors suggested few new T cells are recruited by each seasonal influenza vaccination.

About this clonotype: Antigen specificity is unknown.

TCRdb recomputed calls from the RT-PCR reads with MiXCR, one row per CDR3 protein. The data contain 750,000 to 850,000 distinct CDR3 sequences, roughly 18% of them seen just once; the ten biggest clones take up about a tenth. The chain is built from TRBV9 and TRBJ2-3; 7 bases match TRBD1. The receptor's source is a man aged 50-59 years who received an inactivated influenza vaccine. The material was PBMCs from blood, obtained roughly 5 days after vaccination. CDR3: CASSLHPGGGTDTQYF. In DNA, the CDR3 is TGTGCCAGCAGCTTACACCCAGGGGGAGGCACAGATACGCAGTATTTT.